Below, 16 T cell receptor beta chains from the same sample are listed, as sequenced in a study of CD8+CD57+ T cells in acquired aplastic anemia. Template material for TCR beta VDJ and CDR3 profiling consisted of genomic DNA. TCRdb processed the reads anew with MiXCR; each CDR3 protein has one entry. The repertoire has 150,000 to 200,000 distinct CDR3 sequences, 48% of them found once; the top ten carry under 2%. Flow cytometry had shown expanded CD8+CD57+ cells in the patients chosen for sequencing. Material for sequencing was sorted CD4+, CD8+, or CD8+CD57+ T cells (not recorded which) from PBMCs. The receptors derive from a human donor with aplastic anemia.

The V call is TRBV2, the J call TRBJ2-7, with D possibly matching TRBD1 (5 bases). Trimming left V 4 bases short and J 0 bases short, with 13 bases between. The CDR3 loop spans 15 amino acids. The germline V gene encodes CDR1 SNHLY and CDR2 FYNNEI. CDR3 sequence reads: CASSGRQLSSYEQYF. The DNA of the CDR3 is TGTGCCAGCAGTGGCCGACAGCTGAGCTCCTACGAGCAGTACTTC.

In regard to this clonotype: Because the CDR3 is missing its conserved closing phenylalanine or tryptophan, this is likely a read error. This chain uses TRBV6-2 or TRBV6-3 with TRBJ2-7, with 7 bases lining up with TRBD1. Per the germline V gene, CDR1 is MNHEY and CDR2 is SVGEGT. The CDR3 contains 14 residues. The CDR3 spells CASTLTGKTYEQYS. For the CDR3, the DNA is TGCGCCAGCACCCTGACAGGGAAAACCTACGAGCAGTACTCC.

This clonotype was recorded many times. V and J are TRBV4-2 and TRBJ2-6; D gene unclear. CDR3 length: 16 residues. CDR1 is LGHNA, CDR2 YNFKEQ, per germline. The ends were cut back, 4 bases at V and 2 bases at J, with 12 bases in the middle. CDR3 protein: CASSPRLSTGANVLTF. The CDR3 DNA follows: TGTGCCAGCAGCCCCCGGCTCTCAACTGGGGCCAACGTCCTGACTTTC.

As for this clonotype: A single base separates this from a much larger clone, so it may be a read error. This sequence joins TRBV5-6 and TRBJ2-1; 7 bases map to TRBD1. CDR1 SGHDT and CDR2 YYEEEE come from the germline V gene. This CDR3 has 12 residues. The CDR3 DNA reads TGTGCCAGCAGCTTGAGGTCGGGACAGTGGCTCTTC. Its translation is CASSLRSGQWLF.

This clonotype has ten or more counts. The gene calls are TRBV7-9 and TRBJ2-5, with D possibly matching TRBD2 (5 bases). V was trimmed by 5 bases and J by 9 bases, leaving 7 bases between them. CDR3 length: 10 residues. Germline CDR1 SEHNR, CDR2 FQNEAQ (reference sequence). The CDR3 loop reads CASSQEAQYF. In DNA form, the CDR3 reads TGTGCCAGCAGCCAGGAGGCCCAGTACTTC.

V usage is TRBV6-5 and J usage is TRBJ1-5; a weak D match, TRBD1 (5 bases). With 2 bases removed from V and 0 bases from J, the gap between germline ends came to 8 bases. This CDR3 region has 15 residues. Per the germline V gene, CDR1 is MNHEY and CDR2 is SVGAGI. The CDR3 reads CASSYRQGSNQPQHF. The CDR3 DNA sequence: TGTGCCAGCAGTTACCGGCAGGGTAGCAATCAGCCCCAGCATTTT.

The chain uses TRBV7-3 and TRBJ2-7; no clear D gene. The V gene's germline CDR1 is SGHTA and CDR2 FQGTGA. This CDR3 has 13 amino acids. V was trimmed by 5 bases and J by 2 bases, leaving 10 bases between them. The CDR3 coding sequence is TGTGCCAGCAGCCCTCGGCCAGCCTACGAGCAGTACTTC. It is translated as CASSPRPAYEQYF.

This clonotype was picked up a small number of times. The chain recombines TRBV15 with TRBJ1-2; tentative D call: TRBD1 (5 bases). V was cut by 0 bases and J by 8 bases, with 7 bases left in between. The length of the CDR3 is 12 residues. Per the germline V gene, CDR1 is LNHNV and CDR2 is YYDKDF (reference sequence). The CDR3 reads CATSRDRGGYTF. The CDR3 DNA reads TGTGCCACCAGCAGAGATAGGGGAGGCTACACCTTC.

This clonotype has a handful of counts. A much larger clone is a single base away; this may be a read error. The rearrangement uses TRBV6-1 and TRBJ2-7, with D tentatively TRBD2 (5 bases). The CDR3 is 15 amino acids. Germline-derived CDR1 and CDR2 are MNHNS and SASEGT. CDR3: CASNQKSVGGYERYF. Written as DNA, the CDR3 is TGTGCCAGCAATCAAAAGAGTGTCGGAGGCTACGAGCGGTACTTC.

The rearrangement joins TRBV29-1 to TRBJ2-7; the match to TRBD1 covers 10 bases. There are 14 residues in the CDR3. Per germline, CDR1 SQVTM and CDR2 ANQGSEA. Germline trimming cut 5 bases from V and 1 base from J; bases unmatched to any gene: 5. The CDR3 region has the DNA TGCAGCGTTATCAGGACAGGGGGGTCCTACGAGCAGTACTTC. Translating it yields CSVIRTGGSYEQYF.

V usage is TRBV7-8 and J usage is TRBJ1-5, with D unresolved. The CDR3 sequence is 13 residues long. The germline V and J ends were trimmed by 1 base and 14 bases, with 15 bases remaining between them. The germline gives CDR1 SGHVS, CDR2 FQNEAQ. The CDR3 DNA reads TGTGCCAGCAGCTTAGGAGTTCGGGAAGTAGAGCATTTT. This encodes CASSLGVREVEHF.

This clonotype was found a few times. The chain has TRBV20-1 and TRBJ2-7, with TRBD2 matching over 8 bases. The ends lost 3 bases at V and 3 bases at J; junction bases unmatched: 7. Germline V gene sequence: CDR1 DFQATT, CDR2 SNEGSKA (reference sequence). The CDR3 is 14 amino acids. In DNA, the CDR3 is TGCAGTGCTAGTGATCGAACTAGCGGCTACGAGCAGTACTTC. Amino acid sequence: CSASDRTSGYEQYF.

The rearrangement uses TRBV20-1 and TRBJ2-1, with D maybe TRBD2 (6 bases). CDR3 length: 14 residues. The V and J ends lost 4 bases and 7 bases respectively, with 17 bases between them. CDR1 and CDR2 from the germline V gene are DFQATT and SNEGSKA (reference sequence). The CDR3, as DNA: TGCAGTGCTAACACCGGGGGTCCCGGGAATGAGCAGTTCTTC. This sequence encodes CSANTGGPGNEQFF.

V and J are TRBV7-3 and TRBJ2-3; D is unresolved. This CDR3 comprises 12 residues. V lost 5 bases and J lost 6, with 9 bases in between. Germline V gene data show CDR1 as SGHTA and CDR2 as FQGTGA. The CDR3 DNA is TGTGCCAGCAGCCCTAACGGGGATACGCAGTATTTT. The encoded protein is CASSPNGDTQYF.

At least ten counts were recorded for this clonotype. Written as DNA, the CDR3 is TGTGCCAGCAGCCAAGGGGGACAGGGTAGGTTTGAGCAGTTCTTC. Amino acids: CASSQGGQGRFEQFF. The V and J genes are TRBV14 and TRBJ2-1; 9 bases are a match to TRBD1. CDR3 length equals 15 residues. V was clipped by 1 base and J by 9 bases; unmatched bases: 7. The germline V gene has CDR1 SGHDN and CDR2 FVKESK.

This clonotype came up many times. The chain links TRBV29-1 to TRBJ2-5; tentative D call: TRBD1 (6 bases). Per the germline V gene, CDR1 is SQVTM and CDR2 is ANQGSEA. The V end was cut by 6 bases, the J end by 5 bases, with 13 bases between. This CDR3 region has 12 residues. The CDR3 sequence is CSVTTGVETQYF. CDR3 sequence (DNA): TGCAGCGTAACGACAGGTGTGGAGACCCAGTACTTC.